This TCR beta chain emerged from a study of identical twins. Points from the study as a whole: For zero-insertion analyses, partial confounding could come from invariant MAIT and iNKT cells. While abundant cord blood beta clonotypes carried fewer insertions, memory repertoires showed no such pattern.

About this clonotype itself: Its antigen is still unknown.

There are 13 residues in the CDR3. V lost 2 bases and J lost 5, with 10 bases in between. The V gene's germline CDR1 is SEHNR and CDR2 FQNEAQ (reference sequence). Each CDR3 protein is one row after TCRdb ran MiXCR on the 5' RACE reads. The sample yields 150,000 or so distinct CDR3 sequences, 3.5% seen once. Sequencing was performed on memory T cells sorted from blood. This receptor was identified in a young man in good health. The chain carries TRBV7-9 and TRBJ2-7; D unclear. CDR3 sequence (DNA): TGTGCCAGCAGCTTACTAGGCGTACACGAGCAGTACTTC. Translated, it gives CASSLLGVHEQYF.